One and the same sample provided the 25 T cell receptor beta chains below, sequenced in a study of regulatory T cells in long-lasting Graves disease (dated by TCRdb to the early 2020s). Taken with the paper, the label for time point translates to: newly diagnosed GD, antithyroid drugs for less than 3 months. For both TCR sequencing and RNA sequencing, RNA was extracted from PBMCs in TRIzol. Libraries were built with multiplex PCR. The reads were generated on an Illumina HiSeq 4000. To build TCR beta libraries, CDR3 regions were amplified by Arm-PCR using iRepertoire HTBI primers. Using fastp trimming at Q25 and MiXCR clonotype assembly, TCRdb reanalyzed the public sequencing data and kept in-frame beta chains. Each entry is one CDR3 protein sequence, shown with its most common DNA and genes. The sample table records hundreds of thousands of distinct CDR3 sequences; 16% of these occur just once. The ten largest account for roughly 29% of the sample.

These data are also associated with another study on T cells in Graves' hyperthyroidism and ophthalmopathy.

This specimen consisted of peripheral blood mononuclear cells (PBMCs), obtained at new diagnosis, from a patient treated with antithyroid drugs. Receptor source: a man in his forties with Graves disease. Donor details come from another sample of the same person, matched by shared clones.

This clonotype has just a few counts. The chain couples TRBV20-1 to TRBJ2-3; TRBD2 matches at 11 bases. J was trimmed by 6 bases and V by 2 bases; bases with no gene match: 7. Germline lookup yields CDR1 DFQATT and CDR2 SNEGSKA (reference sequence). The CDR3 is 15 amino acids. CDR3 loop: CSARPLAGARDTQYF. In DNA form, the CDR3 reads TGCAGTGCTAGACCACTAGCGGGGGCCCGGGATACGCAGTATTTT.

The V gene is TRBV3-1, the J gene TRBJ1-1, with 11 bases aligning to TRBD1. The V segment lost 4 bases and the J segment 1 base; nucleotides outside the gene matches: 5. Germline V CDR1 and CDR2: LGHDT, YNNKEL (reference sequence). The CDR3 is made up of 16 amino acids. CDR3 protein: CASSLWTGGENTEAFF. In DNA form, the CDR3 reads TGTGCCAGCAGCCTATGGACAGGGGGCGAGAACACTGAAGCTTTCTTT.

This clonotype was seen many times. The CDR3 DNA follows: TGCGCCAGCAGCTTGACGAACTATGGCTACACCTTC. Translation gives CASSLTNYGYTF. This chain links TRBV5-1 with TRBJ1-2; D not certain. The V gene's germline CDR1 is SGHRS and CDR2 YFSETQ. This CDR3 spans 12 amino acids. V dropped 1 base and J dropped 2 bases, with 3 bases sitting between them.

The V and J genes are TRBV9 and TRBJ1-1; D call uncertain. This CDR3 has 14 amino acids. Germline loops: CDR1 SGDLS, CDR2 YYNGEE. The V end lost 0 bases, the J end lost 2 bases, and 8 bases lay between the germline ends. The CDR3 spells CASSVVGENTEAFF. CDR3 DNA sequence: TGTGCCAGCAGCGTAGTGGGAGAAAACACTGAAGCTTTCTTT.

The table lists this clonotype with a few counts. An end of the junction does not agree with germline; a read error may underlie this. This chain connects TRBV5-1 to TRBJ2-2, with D perhaps matching TRBD1 (6 bases). This CDR3 region has 17 residues. Germline CDR1 is SGHRS and CDR2 is YFSETQ. Here the CDR3 reads CASSLAPTGSNTGEPFF. The CDR3 region has the DNA TGCGCCAGCAGCTTGGCCCCGACAGGTTCGAACACCGGGGAGCCGTTTTTT.

This clonotype has at least ten counts. The rearrangement links TRBV20-1 to TRBJ2-5; 16 bases fit TRBD2. J gave up 0 bases and V 3 bases, and 1 base lay outside the gene matches. Germline CDR1 and CDR2: DFQATT and SNEGSKA (reference sequence). The CDR3 is 16 amino acids. This CDR3 is CSARGLAGGNQETQYF. Written as DNA, the CDR3 is TGCAGTGCTAGGGGACTAGCGGGGGGGAACCAAGAGACCCAGTACTTC.

This clonotype has only a few counts. The chain uses TRBV4-3 and TRBJ1-2; a possible D gene is TRBD1 (5 bases). The V end was cut by 0 bases, the J end by 0 bases, with 14 bases between. Per germline, CDR1 LGHNA and CDR2 YSLEER. The CDR3 totals 17 residues. The DNA of the CDR3 is TGCGCCAGCAGCCAAGATCCAGGGATCCAATCTAACTATGGCTACACCTTC. Its protein is CASSQDPGIQSNYGYTF.

This clonotype occurred many times. J is TRBJ2-5 and V is TRBV28; TRBD2 agrees at 9 bases. This CDR3 comprises 15 residues. V was pared by 6 bases and J by 5 bases, with 10 bases of the junction left unmatched. In germline, CDR1 is MDHEN, CDR2 SYDVKM. CDR3 sequence reads: CASSQNSGGGETQYF. CDR3 nucleotide sequence: TGTGCCAGCAGCCAGAATAGCGGGGGAGGGGAGACCCAGTACTTC.

This clonotype has ten or more counts. This chain connects TRBV4-2 to TRBJ2-5, with 7 bases lining up with TRBD1. CDR3 length: 19 amino acids. In germline, CDR1 is LGHNA, CDR2 YNFKEQ. The trim removed 2 bases at V and 2 bases at J, leaving 17 bases unmatched. CDR3: CASSQNPSRVGRGQETQYF. CDR3 nucleotides: TGTGCCAGCAGCCAAAACCCCAGCCGGGTAGGCAGGGGGCAAGAGACCCAGTACTTC.

This clonotype was found many times. The chain uses TRBV30 and TRBJ2-3; 8 nucleotides line up with TRBD1. J gave up 2 bases and V 5 bases, and 6 bases lay outside the gene matches. This CDR3 has 14 residues. Germline V lookup: CDR1 GTSNPN, CDR2 SVGIG (reference sequence). The CDR3 is CAWEQGGVTDTQYF. CDR3 DNA sequence: TGTGCCTGGGAACAGGGGGGCGTCACAGATACGCAGTATTTT.

This clonotype was counted at least ten times. This chain links TRBV2 with TRBJ2-1; D may correspond to TRBD1 or TRBD2 (7 bases each). The CDR3 runs 16 residues. Germline V gives CDR1 SNHLY, CDR2 FYNNEI. V lost 5 bases to trimming and J lost 4 bases, with 18 bases between them. Here the CDR3 DNA reads TGTGCCAGCAGTCCCAGGGGGGGTCCTGGGTACAATGAGCAGTTCTTC. Amino acids: CASSPRGGPGYNEQFF.

V gene TRBV6-2 or TRBV6-3 combines with J gene TRBJ1-5; weak D call: TRBD1 (5 bases). CDR3 size: 14 residues. CDR1 and CDR2 from the germline V gene are MNHEY and SVGEGT. V shed 6 bases and J shed 14 bases, with 23 bases lying between them. CDR3 residues: CASRTTVRPGIKHF. For the CDR3, the DNA is TGTGCCAGCAGGACGACAGTCCGGCCGGGGATTAAGCATTTT.

This clonotype was observed a handful of times. The rearrangement links TRBV5-1 to TRBJ1-1; a possible D gene is TRBD1 (6 bases). From germline, CDR1 is SGHRS and CDR2 YFSETQ. Trimming pared 0 bases from V and 1 base from J, leaving 10 bases between. The CDR3 has 15 residues. The DNA of the CDR3 is TGCGCCAGCAGCTTGGTAGGACAGTGGAACACTGAAGCTTTCTTT. Protein product: CASSLVGQWNTEAFF.

This clonotype has a single count. The rearrangement links TRBV20-1 to TRBJ2-7; TRBD1 or TRBD2 may be the D gene (6 bases each). Per the germline V gene, CDR1 is DFQATT and CDR2 is SNEGSKA (reference sequence). This CDR3 spans 16 amino acids. Trimming took 0 bases from V and 3 from J, leaving 18 bases between them. CDR3 DNA sequence: TGCAGTGCTAGAGATGATAGGAAGGGGGGACGCTACGAGCAGTACTTC. Its protein product is CSARDDRKGGRYEQYF.

This clonotype was detected ten times or more. The DNA of the CDR3 is TGTGCCAGCAGCACCGACAGGGTCGAGCAGTACTTC. It specifies CASSTDRVEQYF. The chain couples TRBV7-9 to TRBJ2-7, with 7 bases lining up with TRBD1. In germline, CDR1 is SEHNR, CDR2 FQNEAQ (reference sequence). The length of the CDR3 is 12 residues. V lost 5 bases, J lost 6 bases, and 4 bases stayed unmatched.

The V and J genes are TRBV20-1 and TRBJ1-2; 9 bases map to TRBD1. The J segment lost 2 bases and the V segment lost 5 bases, leaving 3 bases of the junction unmatched. CDR1 DFQATT and CDR2 SNEGSKA come from the germline V gene (reference sequence). CDR3 length: 13 residues. CDR3 residues: CSAGTGINYGYTF. CDR3 sequence (DNA): TGCAGTGCTGGGACAGGGATAAACTATGGCTACACCTTC.

This clonotype was counted ten times or more. CDR3 in amino acids: CASSLSVHARTTYNEQFF. CDR3 bases: TGTGCCAGCAGCTTATCAGTACACGCAAGGACAACCTACAATGAGCAGTTCTTC. V and J are TRBV7-2 and TRBJ2-1, with TRBD1 as a possible D gene (5 bases). Trimming pared 2 bases from V and 2 bases from J, leaving 19 bases between. This CDR3 spans 18 amino acids. CDR1 is SGHTA and CDR2 is FQGNSA in the germline V gene.

This clonotype was found many times. V usage is TRBV28 and J usage is TRBJ2-7, with D possibly matching TRBD2 (6 bases). Trimming shortened V by 1 base and J by 3 bases, and 10 bases separated the two germline ends. The CDR3 runs to 14 residues. Germline V CDR1 and CDR2: MDHEN, SYDVKM. The CDR3 DNA reads as TGTGCCAGCAGTTTATCACCCGGGGGCTACGAGCAGTACTTC. It codes for CASSLSPGGYEQYF.

In its sample, this clonotype was seen many times. This rearrangement joins TRBV9 to TRBJ2-3; D might be TRBD1 (5 bases). CDR3 length: 14 amino acids. Between the trimmed V and J ends, which lost 3 bases and 1 base, there was a span of 9 bases. CDR1 and CDR2 from the germline V gene are SGDLS and YYNGEE. The CDR3: CASSAKTGTDTQYF. For the CDR3, the DNA is TGTGCCAGCAGCGCCAAGACAGGCACAGATACGCAGTATTTT.

This clonotype occurred once. This chain links TRBV20-1 with TRBJ1-4, with D perhaps matching TRBD1 (6 bases). The CDR3 contains 15 residues. The germline CDR1 and CDR2 sequences are DFQATT and SNEGSKA (reference sequence). V dropped 8 bases and J dropped 0 bases, with 16 bases sitting between them. The CDR3 protein is CSRTALSATNEKLFF. The CDR3 coding sequence is TGCAGTCGGACAGCTCTTTCTGCAACTAATGAAAAACTGTTTTTT.

The CDR3: CASVDVNTGELFF. In DNA, the CDR3 is TGTGCCAGCGTGGACGTAAACACCGGGGAGCTGTTTTTT. This chain links TRBV6-2 or TRBV6-3 with TRBJ2-2; D unclear. This CDR3 contains 13 residues. Germline V gene lookup returns CDR1 MNHEY and CDR2 SVGEGT. V was pared by 8 bases and J by 2 bases, with 9 bases between.

This clonotype was found a few times. The junction departs from the called germline gene at one end, perhaps through a read error. The CDR3 region is CASSESTERLGAFF. In DNA, the CDR3 is TGCGCCAGCAGTGAGTCGACGGAGCGGCTCGGGGCTTTCTTT. The chain joins TRBV6-1 to TRBJ1-1; D remains ambiguous. The CDR3 runs to 14 residues. The germline CDR1 and CDR2 sequences are MNHNS and SASEGT.

This clonotype was detected a few times. The chain joins TRBV5-1 to TRBJ2-1; the D gene is possibly TRBD2 (7 bases). The CDR3 runs to 15 residues. CDR1 is SGHRS and CDR2 is YFSETQ in the germline V gene. V was shortened by 0 bases and J by 5 bases, with 12 bases between the two germline ends. CDR3 coding DNA: TGCGCCAGCAGCTTGGCCGCGGGGGCCCACAATGAGCAGTTCTTC. Translating it yields CASSLAAGAHNEQFF.

This clonotype has more than one count but fewer than ten. V is TRBV24-1 and J is TRBJ2-2; a possible D gene is TRBD1 (6 bases). Germline-derived CDR1 and CDR2 are KGHDR and SFDVKD. This CDR3 is 15 amino acids long. Trimming cost V 3 bases and J 3 bases, with 10 bases left between them. The CDR3 coding sequence is TGTGCCACCAGTGATCCGGACAGATACACCGGGGAGCTGTTTTTT. The encoded protein is CATSDPDRYTGELFF.

The table lists this clonotype with many counts. J is TRBJ2-7 and V is TRBV20-1, with TRBD2 identical over 7 bases. Germline V gene data show CDR1 as DFQATT and CDR2 as SNEGSKA (reference sequence). J was trimmed by 4 bases and V by 2 bases; bases with no gene match: 5. The CDR3 has 13 amino acids. The CDR3 DNA sequence: TGCAGTGCTAGACCGCTAGCGGATTACGAGCAGTACTTC. Encoded protein: CSARPLADYEQYF.